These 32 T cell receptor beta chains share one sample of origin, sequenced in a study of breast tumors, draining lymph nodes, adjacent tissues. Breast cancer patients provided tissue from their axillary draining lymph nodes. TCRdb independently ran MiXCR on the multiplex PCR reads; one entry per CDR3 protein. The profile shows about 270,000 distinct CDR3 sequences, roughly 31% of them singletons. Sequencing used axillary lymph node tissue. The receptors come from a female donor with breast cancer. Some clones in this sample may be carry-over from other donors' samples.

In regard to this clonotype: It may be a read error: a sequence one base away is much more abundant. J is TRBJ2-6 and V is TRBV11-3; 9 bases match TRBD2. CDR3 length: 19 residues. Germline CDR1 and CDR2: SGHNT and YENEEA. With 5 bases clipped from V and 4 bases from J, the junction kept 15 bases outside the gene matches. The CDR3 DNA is TGTGCCAGCAGCCTATCCCCTTCTTTAGCGGGAGCGGGGGCCAACGTCCTGACTTTC. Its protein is CASSLSPSLAGAGANVLTF.

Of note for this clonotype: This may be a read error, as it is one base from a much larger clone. CDR3 protein: CASSIVPSPGGLMYF. The CDR3, as DNA: TGTGCCAGTAGTATAGTCCCATCGCCCGGGGGTTTGATGTATTTT. The rearrangement links TRBV19 to TRBJ2-3; tentative D call: TRBD2 (6 bases). Germline V gene data show CDR1 as LNHDA and CDR2 as SQIVND (reference sequence). V was trimmed by 1 base and J by 14 bases, leaving 22 bases between them. The CDR3 is made up of 15 amino acids.

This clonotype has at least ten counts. The CDR3 DNA reads as TGCGCCAGCAGCCCTACCACCGACCCCTCCTACAATGAGCAGTTCTTC. Translated: CASSPTTDPSYNEQFF. The J gene is TRBJ2-1, the V gene TRBV5-1; D unclear. The CDR3 is 16 residues long. Deletions cut 4 bases from V and 0 bases from J, with 14 bases between. Germline assignment: CDR1 SGHRS and CDR2 YFSETQ.

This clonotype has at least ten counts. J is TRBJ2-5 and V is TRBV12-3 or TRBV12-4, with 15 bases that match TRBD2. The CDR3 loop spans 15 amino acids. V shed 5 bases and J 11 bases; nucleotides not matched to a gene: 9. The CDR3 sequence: CASSRTSGRAGGQYF. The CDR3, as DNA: TGTGCCAGCAGTCGGACTAGCGGGAGGGCCGGCGGTCAGTACTTC.

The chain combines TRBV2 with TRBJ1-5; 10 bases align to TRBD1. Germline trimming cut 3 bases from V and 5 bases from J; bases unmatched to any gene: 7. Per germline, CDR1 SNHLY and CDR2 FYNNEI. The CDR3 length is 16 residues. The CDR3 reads CASSEMGQGIDQPQHF. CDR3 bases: TGTGCCAGCAGTGAGATGGGACAGGGGATCGATCAGCCCCAGCATTTT.

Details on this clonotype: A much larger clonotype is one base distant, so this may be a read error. Here the CDR3 reads CASSPDPTSTGYAF. CDR3 nucleotides: TGTGCCAGCAGCCCGGATCCAACTTCTACTGGCTACGCCTTC. The chain couples TRBV7-9 to TRBJ1-2; D uncertain. There are 14 residues in the CDR3. Germline CDR1 is SEHNR and CDR2 is FQNEAQ (reference sequence).

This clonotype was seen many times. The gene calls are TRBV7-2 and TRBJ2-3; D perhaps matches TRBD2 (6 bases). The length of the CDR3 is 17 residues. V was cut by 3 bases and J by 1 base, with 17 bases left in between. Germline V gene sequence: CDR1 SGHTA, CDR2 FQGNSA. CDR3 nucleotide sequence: TGTGCCAGCAGCTTGGGAGGTCGAGTTGGGGGCACAGATACGCAGTATTTT. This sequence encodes CASSLGGRVGGTDTQYF.

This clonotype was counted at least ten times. CDR3 amino acids: CASSPTPQGDSPLHF. As DNA, the CDR3 is TGTGCCAGCTCACCCACACCGCAGGGAGATTCACCCCTCCACTTT. The chain couples TRBV18 to TRBJ1-6, with D tentatively TRBD1 (5 bases). The CDR3 is 15 residues long. The germline V gene encodes CDR1 KGHSH and CDR2 LQKENI. V was cut by 3 bases and J by 8 bases, with 14 bases left in between.

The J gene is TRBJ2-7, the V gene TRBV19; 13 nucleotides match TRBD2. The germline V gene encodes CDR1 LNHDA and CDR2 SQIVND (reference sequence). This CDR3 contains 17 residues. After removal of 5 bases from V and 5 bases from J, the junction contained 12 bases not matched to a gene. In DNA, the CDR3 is TGTGCCAGTAGTCCCCGGACTAGCGGGAGAAACCCCCACGAGCAGTACTTC. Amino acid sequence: CASSPRTSGRNPHEQYF.

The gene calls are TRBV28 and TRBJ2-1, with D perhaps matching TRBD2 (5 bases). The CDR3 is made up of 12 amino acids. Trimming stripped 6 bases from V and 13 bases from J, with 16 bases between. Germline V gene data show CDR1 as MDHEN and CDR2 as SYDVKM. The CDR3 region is CASSPRRTPQFF. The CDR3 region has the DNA TGTGCCAGCAGCCCCAGGAGGACTCCCCAGTTCTTC.

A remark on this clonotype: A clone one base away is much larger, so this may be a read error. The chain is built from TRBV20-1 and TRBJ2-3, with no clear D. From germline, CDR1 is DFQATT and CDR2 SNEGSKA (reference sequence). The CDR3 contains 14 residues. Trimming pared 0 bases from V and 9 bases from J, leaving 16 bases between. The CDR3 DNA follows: TGCAGTGCTAGAGACGATACCTCTAGAGCGACGCAGTATTTT. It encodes CSARDDTSRATQYF.

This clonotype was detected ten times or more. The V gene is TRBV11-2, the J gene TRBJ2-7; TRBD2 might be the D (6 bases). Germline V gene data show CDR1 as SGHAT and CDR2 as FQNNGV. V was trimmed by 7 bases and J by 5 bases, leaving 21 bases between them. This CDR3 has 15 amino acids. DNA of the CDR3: TGTGCCAGCACCGTCCAGGGAGGCCCCGGGAACGAGCAGTACTTC. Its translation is CASTVQGGPGNEQYF.

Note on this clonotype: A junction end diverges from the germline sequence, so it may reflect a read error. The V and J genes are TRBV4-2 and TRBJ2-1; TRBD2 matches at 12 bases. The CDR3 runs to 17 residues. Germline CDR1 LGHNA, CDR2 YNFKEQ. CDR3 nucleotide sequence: TGTGCCAGCAGCCCCGCGACTAGCGGGAGTCTCTACAATGAGCCGTTCTTC. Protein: CASSPATSGSLYNEPFF.

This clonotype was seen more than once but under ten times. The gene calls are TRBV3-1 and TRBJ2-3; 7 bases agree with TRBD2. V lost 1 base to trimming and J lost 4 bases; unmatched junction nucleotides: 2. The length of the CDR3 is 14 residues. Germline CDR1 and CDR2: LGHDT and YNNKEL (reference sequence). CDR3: CASSQVGGSDTQYF. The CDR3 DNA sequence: TGTGCCAGCAGCCAAGTGGGAGGGTCAGATACGCAGTATTTT.

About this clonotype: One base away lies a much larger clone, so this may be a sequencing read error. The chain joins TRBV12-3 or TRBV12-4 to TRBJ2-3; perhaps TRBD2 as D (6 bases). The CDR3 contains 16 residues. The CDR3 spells CVSSPRTWGGTDTQYF. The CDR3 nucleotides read TGTGTCAGCAGTCCCCGGACTTGGGGGGGCACAGATACGCAGTATTTT.

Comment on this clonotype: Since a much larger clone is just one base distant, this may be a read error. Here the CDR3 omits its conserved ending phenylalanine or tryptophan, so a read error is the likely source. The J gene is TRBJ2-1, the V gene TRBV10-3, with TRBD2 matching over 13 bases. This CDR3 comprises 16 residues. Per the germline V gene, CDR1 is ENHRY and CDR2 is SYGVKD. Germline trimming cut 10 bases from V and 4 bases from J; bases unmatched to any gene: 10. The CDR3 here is CASTRLAGGPYNEQFL. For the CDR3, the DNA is TGTGCCAGCACTAGACTAGCGGGGGGTCCTTACAATGAGCAGTTCCTC.

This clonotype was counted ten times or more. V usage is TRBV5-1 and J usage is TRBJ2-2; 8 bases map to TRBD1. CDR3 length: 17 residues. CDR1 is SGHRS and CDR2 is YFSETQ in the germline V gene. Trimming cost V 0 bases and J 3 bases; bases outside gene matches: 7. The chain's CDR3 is CASSLALQGADTGELFF. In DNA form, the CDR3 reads TGCGCCAGCAGCTTGGCCTTGCAGGGGGCCGACACCGGGGAGCTGTTTTTT. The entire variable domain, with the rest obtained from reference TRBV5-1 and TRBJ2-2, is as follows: KAGVTQTPRYLIKTRGQQVTLSCSPISGHRSVSWYQQTPGQGLQFLFEYFSETQRNKGNFPGRFSGRQFSNSRSEMNVSTLELGDSALYLCASSLALQGADTGELFFGEGSRLTVL.

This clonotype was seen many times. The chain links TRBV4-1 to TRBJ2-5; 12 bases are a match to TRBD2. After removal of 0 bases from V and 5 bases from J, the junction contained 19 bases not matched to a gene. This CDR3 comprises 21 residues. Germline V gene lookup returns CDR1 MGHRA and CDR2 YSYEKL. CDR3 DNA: TGCGCCAGCAGCCAAGATCGGGTGGTGAGGACTAGCGGGATATCGGGGGAGACCCAGTACTTC. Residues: CASSQDRVVRTSGISGETQYF.

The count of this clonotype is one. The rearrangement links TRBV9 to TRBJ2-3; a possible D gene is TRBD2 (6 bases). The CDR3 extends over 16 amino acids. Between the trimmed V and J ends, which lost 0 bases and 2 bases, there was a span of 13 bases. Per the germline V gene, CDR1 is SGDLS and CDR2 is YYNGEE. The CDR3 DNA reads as TGTGCCAGCAGCGTAGGTATAACTAGCAACACAGATACGCAGTATTTT. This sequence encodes CASSVGITSNTDTQYF.

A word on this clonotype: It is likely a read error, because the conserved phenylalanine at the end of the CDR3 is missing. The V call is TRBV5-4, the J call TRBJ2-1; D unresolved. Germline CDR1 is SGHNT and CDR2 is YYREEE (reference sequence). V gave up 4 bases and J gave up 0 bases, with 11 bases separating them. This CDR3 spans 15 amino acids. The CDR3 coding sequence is TGTGCCAGCAGCCCGACTGCGGCCTCCTACAATGAGCAGTTCTCC. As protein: CASSPTAASYNEQFS.

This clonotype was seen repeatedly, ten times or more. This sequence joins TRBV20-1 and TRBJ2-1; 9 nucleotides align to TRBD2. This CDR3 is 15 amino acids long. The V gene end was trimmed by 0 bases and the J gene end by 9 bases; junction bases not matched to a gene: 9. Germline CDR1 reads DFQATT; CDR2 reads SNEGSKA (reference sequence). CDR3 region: CSARDRGGRAVEQFF. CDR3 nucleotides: TGCAGTGCTAGAGATCGGGGCGGGAGGGCCGTTGAGCAGTTCTTC.

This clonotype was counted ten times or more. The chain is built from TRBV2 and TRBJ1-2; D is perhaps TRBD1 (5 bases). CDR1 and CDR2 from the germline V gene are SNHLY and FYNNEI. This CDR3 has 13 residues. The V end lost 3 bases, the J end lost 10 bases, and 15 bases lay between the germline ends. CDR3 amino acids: CASSDSGPLDYTF. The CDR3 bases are TGTGCCAGCAGTGACTCAGGGCCCTTAGACTACACCTTC.

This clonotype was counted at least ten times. The CDR3 reads CASSVGDSFYNEQFF. CDR3 in DNA: TGTGCCAGCAGTGTAGGGGACTCATTCTACAATGAGCAGTTCTTC. The V call is TRBV6-4, the J call TRBJ2-1; D might be TRBD2 (6 bases). The V and J ends lost 4 bases and 3 bases respectively, with 13 bases between them. This CDR3 has 15 amino acids. Germline values: CDR1 MRHNA, CDR2 SNTAGT.

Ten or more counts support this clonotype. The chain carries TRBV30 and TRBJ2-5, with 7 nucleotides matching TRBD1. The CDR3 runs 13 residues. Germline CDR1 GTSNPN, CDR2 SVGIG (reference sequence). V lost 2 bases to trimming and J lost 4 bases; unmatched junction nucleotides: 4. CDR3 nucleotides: TGTGCCTGGAGTTTGAACAGGGGAGAGACCCAGTACTTC. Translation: CAWSLNRGETQYF.

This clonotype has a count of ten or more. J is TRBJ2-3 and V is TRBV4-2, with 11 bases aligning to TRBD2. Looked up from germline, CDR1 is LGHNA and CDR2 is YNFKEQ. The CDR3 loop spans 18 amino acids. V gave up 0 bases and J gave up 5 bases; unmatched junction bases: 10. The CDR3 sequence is CASSQERGLAGGRDTQYF. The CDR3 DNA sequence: TGTGCCAGCAGCCAAGAGAGGGGGCTAGCGGGAGGACGAGATACGCAGTATTTT.

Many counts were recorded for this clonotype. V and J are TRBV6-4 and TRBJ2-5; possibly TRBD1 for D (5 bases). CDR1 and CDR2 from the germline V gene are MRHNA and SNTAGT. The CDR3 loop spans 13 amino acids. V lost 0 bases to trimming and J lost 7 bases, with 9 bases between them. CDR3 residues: CASSDSDQGTQYF. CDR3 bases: TGTGCCAGCAGTGACTCCGATCAGGGGACCCAGTACTTC.

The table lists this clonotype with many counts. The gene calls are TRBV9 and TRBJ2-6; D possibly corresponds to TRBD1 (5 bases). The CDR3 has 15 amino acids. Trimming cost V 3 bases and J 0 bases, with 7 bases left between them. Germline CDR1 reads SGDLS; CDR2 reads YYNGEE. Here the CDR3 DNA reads TGTGCCAGCAGCGCGACAGTCTCTGGGGCCAACGTCCTGACTTTC. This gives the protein CASSATVSGANVLTF.

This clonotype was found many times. The CDR3 DNA reads TGTGCCAGCAGTTTCAAGGGTGGAGTCGAGACCCAGTACTTC. Translating it yields CASSFKGGVETQYF. This chain connects TRBV12-3 or TRBV12-4 to TRBJ2-5; no definite D call. V lost 3 bases and J lost 5, with 13 bases in between. There are 14 residues in the CDR3.

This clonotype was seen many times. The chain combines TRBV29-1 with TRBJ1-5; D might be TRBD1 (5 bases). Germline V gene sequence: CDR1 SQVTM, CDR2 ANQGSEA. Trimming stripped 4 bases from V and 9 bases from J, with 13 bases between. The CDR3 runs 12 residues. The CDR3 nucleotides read TGCAGCGTTGCACCCCCAGGGCTGCCCCAGCATTTT. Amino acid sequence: CSVAPPGLPQHF. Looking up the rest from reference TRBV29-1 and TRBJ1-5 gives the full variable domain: SAVISQKPSRDICQRGTSLTIQCQVDSQVTMMFWYRQQPGQSLTLIATANQGSEATYESGFVIDKFPISRPNLTFSTLTVSNMSPEDSSIYLCSVAPPGLPQHFGDGTRLSIL.

The CDR3 spells CATSARRVGAYEQYF. In nucleotides, the CDR3 is TGTGCCACCAGTGCTAGACGGGTTGGCGCCTACGAGCAGTACTTC. The rearrangement links TRBV24-1 to TRBJ2-7; no clear D. Deletions cut 5 bases from V and 2 bases from J, with 15 bases between. Germline V lookup: CDR1 KGHDR, CDR2 SFDVKD. CDR3 length: 15 residues.

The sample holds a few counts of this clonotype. In nucleotides, the CDR3 is TGTGCCAGCAGCTCACCGGGACTAGCGGGAGTGTCAGTTTCGGGTACGCAGTATTTT. This translates into CASSSPGLAGVSVSGTQYF. V gene TRBV5-4 combines with J gene TRBJ2-3, with 14 bases lining up with TRBD2. The CDR3 has 19 residues. Germline V gene lookup returns CDR1 SGHNT and CDR2 YYREEE (reference sequence). J was trimmed by 8 bases and V by 3 bases; bases with no gene match: 17. The whole variable domain, filled in from reference TRBV5-4 and TRBJ2-3, reads ETGVTQSPTHLIKTRGQQVTLRCSSQSGHNTVSWYQQALGQGPQFIFQYYREEENGRGNFPPRFSGLQFPNYSSELNVNALELDDSALYLCASSSPGLAGVSVSGTQYFGPGTRLTVL.

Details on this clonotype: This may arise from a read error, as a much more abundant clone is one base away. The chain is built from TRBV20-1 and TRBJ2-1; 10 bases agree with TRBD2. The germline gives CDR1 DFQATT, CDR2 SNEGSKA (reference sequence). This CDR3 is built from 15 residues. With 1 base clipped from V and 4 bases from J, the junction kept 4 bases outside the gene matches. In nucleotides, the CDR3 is TGCAGTGCTAGAGTACTAGCGGGAAGGTACAATGAGCAGTTCTTC. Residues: CSARVLAGRYNEQFF.